Below are 2 T cell receptor beta chains sequenced from a single sample in a study of control samples from healthy donors and cancer patients. Data came from immunoSEQ multiplex PCR; TCRdb stores just in-frame clones and leaves some out. The sample holds over 200,000 clones, roughly four fifths seen once. The specimen sequenced was PBMCs. Receptors originate from a woman aged 60 to 75 with lung cancer.

The chain has TRBV3-1 (or the pseudogene TRBV3-2) and TRBJ2-5; TRBD2 matches 9 bases. There are 15 residues in the CDR3. Germline V lookup: CDR1 LGHDT, CDR2 YNNKEL (reference sequence). V shed 4 bases, J shed 5 bases, and the junction held 8 bases outside the gene matches. DNA for the CDR3: TGTGCCAGCAGCCGCACTAGCGGGCCTTGGGAGACCCAGTACTTC. Encoded protein: CASSRTSGPWETQYF.

This clone was observed a few times. The genes are TRBV4-2 and TRBJ1-2, with 8 bases matching TRBD1. Germline V gene data show CDR1 as LGHNA and CDR2 as YNFKEQ. The CDR3 loop spans 17 amino acids. The trim removed 3 bases at V and 4 bases at J, leaving 13 bases unmatched. CDR3 bases: TGTGCCAGCAGCCAGAGGGACAGGTCGACGGGTCCCTATGGCTACACCTTC. This sequence encodes CASSQRDRSTGPYGYTF.